The TCR beta chain described here comes from a study of regulatory T cells in long-lasting Graves disease. As to time point: newly diagnosed GD, antithyroid drugs for less than 3 months. PBMC RNA served as the TCR library source. Study-wide points: Newly diagnosed Graves' patients had higher TCR diversity than persistent ones.

Assembly of TCR beta libraries relied on iRepertoire HTBI primers together with Arm-PCR of CDR3 regions. TCRdb itself ran the multiplex PCR reads through MiXCR, one entry per CDR3 protein. The sample contains some 500,000 distinct CDR3 sequences, less than 15% of which appear only once. Many counts were recorded for this clonotype. What it binds is not known. Separately, the same data were catalogued under a study of T cells in Graves' hyperthyroidism and ophthalmopathy. That work states: The study based diagnoses on clinical symptoms, serum thyroxine and TRAb, thyroid ultrasound and orbital computed tomography.

The receptor was isolated from a man aged 25 to 45 with Graves disease. This sample comprised peripheral blood mononuclear cells (PBMCs), obtained at new diagnosis, from a patient treated with antithyroid drugs.

The CDR3 is CSVPRGQGHYGYTF. The CDR3 DNA is TGCAGCGTCCCCCGGGGGCAGGGCCACTATGGCTACACCTTC. The rearrangement links TRBV29-1 to TRBJ1-2; a weak D match, TRBD1 (6 bases). Trimming shortened V by 6 bases and J by 3 bases, and 17 bases separated the two germline ends. This CDR3 comprises 14 residues. From germline, CDR1 is SQVTM and CDR2 ANQGSEA.